This T cell receptor (beta chain) was identified during a study of OX40 agonist ivuxolimab in advanced cancers. Study summary: Enrolled patients in dose escalation had cancers that were hepatocellular carcinoma, melanoma, renal cell or head and neck cancer. Males comprised approximately 84% of the group, whose mean age was about 60 years (range roughly 20 to 85).

Only in-frame clones appear in the TCRdb table, and some are missing; sequencing was by immunoSEQ multiplex PCR. The table has some 100,000 clones, 85% to 90% seen once. This clone has just one count. The V gene lost 8 bases and the J gene lost 4 bases, with 11 bases spanning the gap. CDR3 length: 13 amino acids. Germline V gene data show CDR1 as LNHDA and CDR2 as SQIVND (reference sequence). V and J are TRBV19 and TRBJ2-2; D is ambiguous. Here the sequenced sample was CD4+ or CD8+ T cells sorted from blood, taken in a trial of the OX40 agonist ivuxolimab. The clonotype comes from an adult with an advanced solid tumor such as melanoma, head and neck, liver or kidney cancer. DNA for the CDR3: TGTGCCAGTGGGGTCCGGGCCACCGGGGAGCTGTTTTTT. Translation gives CASGVRATGELFF.